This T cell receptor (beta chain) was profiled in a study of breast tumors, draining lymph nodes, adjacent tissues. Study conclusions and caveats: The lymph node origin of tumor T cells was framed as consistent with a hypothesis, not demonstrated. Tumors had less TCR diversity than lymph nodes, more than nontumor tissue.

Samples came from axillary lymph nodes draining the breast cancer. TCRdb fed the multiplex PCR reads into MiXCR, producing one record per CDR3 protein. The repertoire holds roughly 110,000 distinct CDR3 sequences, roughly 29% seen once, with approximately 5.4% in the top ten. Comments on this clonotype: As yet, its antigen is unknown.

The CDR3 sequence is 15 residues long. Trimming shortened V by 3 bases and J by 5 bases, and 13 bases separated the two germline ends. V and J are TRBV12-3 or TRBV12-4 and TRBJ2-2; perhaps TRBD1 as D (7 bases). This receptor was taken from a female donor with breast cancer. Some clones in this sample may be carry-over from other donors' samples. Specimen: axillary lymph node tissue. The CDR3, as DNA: TGTGCCAGCAGTTTCGGAGGGGGCGGGACCGGGGAGCTGTTTTTT. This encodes CASSFGGGGTGELFF.